Detailed here is one T cell receptor beta chain. The data stem from a study of Ad26.COV2.S vaccination and SARS-CoV-2 variants. Generated by immunoSEQ multiplex PCR, the TCRdb table keeps only in-frame clones and is missing some. The sample includes approximately 280,000 clones, 87% seen only once; the top ten take roughly 3.5%. The length of the CDR3 is 15 residues. The V gene lost 1 base and the J gene lost 1 base, with 8 bases spanning the gap. In germline, CDR1 is SGHTA, CDR2 FQGNSA. Treatment reported: some 20 received Ad26.COV2.S at low or high dose, single or two shots; 5 received placebo; per-sample allocation not given. Collection of samples fell on day 63 after the first vaccine or placebo injection.

The rearrangement links TRBV7-2 to TRBJ1-5, with no clear D. The source material was peripheral blood, sampled in a trial of Ad26.COV2.S vaccine versus placebo. This TCR was recovered from a person aged 18-60 years who received the Ad26.COV2.S COVID-19 vaccine or a placebo. The CDR3 sequence is CASSLGASSNQPQHF. CDR3 in DNA: TGTGCCAGCAGCTTAGGGGCCTCGAGCAATCAGCCCCAGCATTTT.